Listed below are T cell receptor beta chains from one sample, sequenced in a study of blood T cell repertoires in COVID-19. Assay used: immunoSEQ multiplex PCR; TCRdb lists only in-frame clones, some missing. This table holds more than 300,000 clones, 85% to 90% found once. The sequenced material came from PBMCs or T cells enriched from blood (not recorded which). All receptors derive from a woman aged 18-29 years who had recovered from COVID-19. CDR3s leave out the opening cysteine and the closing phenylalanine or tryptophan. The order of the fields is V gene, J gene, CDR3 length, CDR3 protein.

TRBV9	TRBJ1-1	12	ASSPQGGNTEAF
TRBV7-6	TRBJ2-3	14	ASSRQSSTGTDTQY
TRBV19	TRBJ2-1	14	ASSIRTGGSYNEQF
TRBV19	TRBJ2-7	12	ASSGDRNYYEQY
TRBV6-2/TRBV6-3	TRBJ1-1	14	ASSYSAWDRHTEAF
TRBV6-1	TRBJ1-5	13	ASSEWAGGNQPQH
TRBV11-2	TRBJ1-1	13	ASSFEGERNTEAF
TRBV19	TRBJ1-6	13	AARETGVYNSPLH
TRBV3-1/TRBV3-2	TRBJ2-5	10	ASSQTRRTQY
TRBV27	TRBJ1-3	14	ASSARQGLSGNTIY
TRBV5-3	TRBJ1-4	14	ARRALCGTGDEKLF
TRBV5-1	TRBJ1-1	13	ASSLAGQWNTEAF
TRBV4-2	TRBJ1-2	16	ASSQAPAGGEFNYGYT
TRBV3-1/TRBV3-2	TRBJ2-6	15	ASSLGEGGPGANVLT
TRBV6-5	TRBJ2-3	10	ASSLGPHTQY
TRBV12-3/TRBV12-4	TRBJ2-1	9	ASSLAREQF
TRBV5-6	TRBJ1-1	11	ASSFGHASRAF
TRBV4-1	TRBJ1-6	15	ASSQETVGQSNSPLH
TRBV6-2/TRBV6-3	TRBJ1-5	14	ASSPETGLVNQPQH
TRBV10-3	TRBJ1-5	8	ALTVKPQH
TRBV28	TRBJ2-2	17	ASSGGTGTGLNGGLELF
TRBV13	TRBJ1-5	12	ASSPDRGRQPQH
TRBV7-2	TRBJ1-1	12	ASSLGWTPGEAF
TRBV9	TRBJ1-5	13	ASSEQGASNQPQH
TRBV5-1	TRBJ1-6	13	ASSSQGSYNSPLH
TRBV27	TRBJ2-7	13	ASQPSGGTSYEQY
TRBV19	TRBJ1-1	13	ASSRGTGGTTEAF
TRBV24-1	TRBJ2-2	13	ATSGDREKPGELF
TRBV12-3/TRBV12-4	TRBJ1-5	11	ASTLTGGAPQH
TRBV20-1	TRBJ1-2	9	SARDSGDYT
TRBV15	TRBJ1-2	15	ATSRTSLGGVGYGYT
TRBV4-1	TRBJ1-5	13	ASSQDGGHNQPQH
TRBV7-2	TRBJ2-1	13	ASSSGQGGYNEQF
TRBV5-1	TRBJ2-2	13	ASSRTGSNTGELF